This is a list of T cell receptor beta chains from one sample in a study of blood T cell repertoires in COVID-19. Assay used: immunoSEQ multiplex PCR; TCRdb lists only in-frame clones, some missing. Of about 190,000 clones in the sample, roughly 90% were seen once. The sample comprised peripheral blood. The origin of the receptors is a man between 18 and 29 years old with active or convalescent COVID-19. CDR3s include the opening cysteine and the closing phenylalanine or tryptophan. A D gene is named only where the DNA matches it firmly. Clone sizes are given selectively: once, few, many, or a class where the clone is expanded.

TRBJ1-2 TRBV15 NA NA TGTGCCACCAGCAGAGTAGTGCCGGAGAACTATGGCTACACCTTC CATSRVVPENYGYTF
TRBJ1-6 TRBV6-5 NA NA TGTGCCAGCACCTTCGGCGCGGGGAATTCACCCCTCCACTTT CASTFGAGNSPLHF
TRBJ2-1 TRBV2 NA NA TGTGCCAGCATACAATGGGGGGACTCGAGCTCCTACAATGAGCAGTTCTTC CASIQWGDSSSYNEQFF
TRBJ1-2 TRBV4-1 NA NA TGCGCCAGCAGCCAGCAGGGGTTTTACGGCTACACCTTC CASSQQGFYGYTF
TRBJ1-2 TRBV6-5 NA NA TGTGCCAGCAGTCCCGGACAGTCCTATGGCTACACCTTC CASSPGQSYGYTF
TRBJ2-3 TRBV12-3/TRBV12-4 NA NA TGTGCCAGCAGTTTAACTTCCCCGGGTACGCAGTATTTT CASSLTSPGTQYF
TRBJ2-3 TRBV7-2 TRBD2 NA TGTGCCAGCAGCTCCCCCTCAGCGGGAGGGCCACGAGATACGCAGTATTTT CASSSPSAGGPRDTQYF
TRBJ1-2 TRBV28 NA NA TGTGCCAGCAGTTTACCCGGGGACTTTAACAATAACTATGGCTACACCTTC CASSLPGDFNNNYGYTF
TRBJ2-7 TRBV9 TRBD1 NA TGTGCCAGCAGCCTCAAGACAGGGGACGGCTACGAGCAGTACTTC CASSLKTGDGYEQYF
TRBJ2-2 TRBV4-2 TRBD2 NA TGTGCCAGCAGCCAATATGCTAGCGGGGGGGTCGGCACCGGGGAGCTGTTTTTT CASSQYASGGVGTGELFF
TRBJ1-5 TRBV6-1 NA NA TGTGCCAGCAGTGAGGCGGAATATCAGCCCCAGCATTTT CASSEAEYQPQHF
TRBJ1-1 TRBV6-6 TRBD1 NA TGTGCCAGCAGTACGGGACAGGGGGAAAACACTGAAGCTTTCTTT CASSTGQGENTEAFF
TRBJ2-7 TRBV5-1 TRBD2 NA TGCGCCAGCAGCCCCGGGAGGGGAAGCTCCTACGAGCAGTACTTC CASSPGRGSSYEQYF
TRBJ2-7 TRBV27 TRBD2 NA TGTGCCAGCAGTTGGACTAGCGGGAGAGTGTACGAGCAGTACTTC CASSWTSGRVYEQYF
TRBJ2-7 TRBV5-6 NA NA TGTGCCAGCAGCTTTATTGACACCTACGAGCAGTACTTC CASSFIDTYEQYF
TRBJ2-4 TRBV5-1 TRBD1 NA TGCGCCAGCAGCTTTGGAGTCGTCGGGACAGGGGTGGCCAAAAACATTCAGTACTTC CASSFGVVGTGVAKNIQYF
TRBJ2-7 TRBV5-1 NA NA TGCGCCAGCAGCGTGACGGGGGACCCTTCCTACGAGCAGTACTTC CASSVTGDPSYEQYF
TRBJ1-1 TRBV3-1/TRBV3-2 NA NA TGTGCCAGCAGCCCTTTGTCGTCCGGGAGCACTGAAGCTTTCTTT CASSPLSSGSTEAFF
TRBJ1-1 TRBV7-6 NA once TGTGCCAGCAGCCCCAAAGCTTTCTTT CASSPKAFF
TRBJ1-1 TRBV19 TRBD1 NA TGTGCCAGTATAGGACTACGGGCACAGGGGAAAGGGAACACTGAAGCTTTCTTT CASIGLRAQGKGNTEAFF
TRBJ1-4 TRBV15 NA NA TGTGCCACCAGCAGAGAACAGGGAGCTAATGAAAAACTGTTTTTT CATSREQGANEKLFF
TRBJ1-1 TRBV15 NA NA TGTGCCACCAGCAGAGGCGGATACACTGAAGCTTTCTTT CATSRGGYTEAFF
TRBJ1-6 TRBV2 TRBD1 NA TGTGCCAGCATTACCGGGACAGTGGAGTCCCCCCTCCACTTT CASITGTVESPLHF
TRBJ1-1 TRBV5-4 NA NA TGTGCCAGCAGCCGAAATCAGGGAGGGAGCACTGAAGCTTTCTTT CASSRNQGGSTEAFF
TRBJ2-2 TRBV7-2 TRBD2 NA TGTGCCAGCAGCCCATGGACTAGCGGGAGTTCCGGGGAGCTGTTTTTT CASSPWTSGSSGELFF
TRBJ1-5 TRBV11-2 NA NA TGTGCCAGCAGCTTAGCGGGGAATCAGCCCCAGCATTTT CASSLAGNQPQHF
TRBJ2-2 TRBV7-9 NA few TGTGCCAGCAGCTCCGCGTGGACCGGGGAGCTGTTTTTT CASSSAWTGELFF
TRBJ1-5 TRBV5-5 TRBD1 once TGTGCCAGCAGCCTTGACAGGGGCGGTAGTCAGCCCCAGCATTTT CASSLDRGGSQPQHF
TRBJ2-3 TRBV5-1 NA NA TGCGCCAGCAGCTACTCGGCCAACCAGGGAGATACGCAGTATTTT CASSYSANQGDTQYF
TRBJ2-7 TRBV5-4 NA NA TGTGCCAGCAGCCCTCGGACAGATTCCTCCTACGAGCAGTACTTC CASSPRTDSSYEQYF
TRBJ1-2 TRBV2 NA NA TGTGCCAGCAGTGAAAACCCAGGGCCGCCTTATGGCTACACCTTC CASSENPGPPYGYTF
TRBJ2-1 TRBV28 NA NA TGTGCCACAGCGGGTGCGGCGGGCTCCTACAATGAGCAGTTCTTC CATAGAAGSYNEQFF
TRBJ2-7 TRBV7-9 TRBD1 few TGTGCCAGCAGCTTAGATGTAGGGGACAGGGCCTACGAGCAGTACTTC CASSLDVGDRAYEQYF
TRBJ1-3 TRBV7-9 NA few TGTGCCAGCAGCTTAGAGGTCGCCAGGGGACGCTCTGGAAACACCATATATTTT CASSLEVARGRSGNTIYF
TRBJ2-4 TRBV7-2 TRBD2 NA TGTGCCAGCAGCCCGCGGACTAGCGGGAGGGGAGACATTCAGTACTTC CASSPRTSGRGDIQYF
TRBJ2-7 TRBV6-2/TRBV6-3 NA NA TGTGCCAGCAGTTACGGGACTCCATACGAGCAGTACTTC CASSYGTPYEQYF
TRBJ2-1 TRBV6-2/TRBV6-3 TRBD2 NA TGTGCCAGCAGTTTGCTAGCGGGAGTAGCGAATGAGCAGTTCTTC CASSLLAGVANEQFF
TRBJ1-5 TRBV2 TRBD1 NA TGTGCCAGCAGTCCAGGGGGGAGCAATCAGCCCCAGCATTTT CASSPGGSNQPQHF
TRBJ2-7 TRBV29-1 NA NA TGCAGCGTTGAAGCCCAAGCCTCCTACGAGCAGTACTTC CSVEAQASYEQYF
TRBJ1-5 TRBV2 NA NA TGTGCCAGCAGTGCGGGTAGCAATCAGCCCCAGCATTTT CASSAGSNQPQHF
TRBJ2-1 TRBV5-1 NA few TGCGCCAGCATCGTCCAGGGAGGCAATGAGCAGTTCTTC CASIVQGGNEQFF
TRBJ2-1 TRBV7-2 TRBD2 NA TGTGCCAGCAGCTTAGGCCTAGCGGGAGGAGGAGGTGAGCAGTTCTTC CASSLGLAGGGGEQFF